Described below is a single TCR beta chain sequence and its context. The target antigen is unknown. The protocol was immunoSEQ multiplex PCR, while the TCRdb copy is restricted to in-frame clones and leaves out a portion. This sample yields about 85,000 clones, of which more than 75% are seen a single time; around 20% belongs to the top ten. Collection occurred without any documented infections or immune events in donors. The sample is drawn from a study of identifying expanded T cells in peripheral blood. Regarding the study as a whole: Technical replicates showed around 1.3 changed clones; two weeks about 16.4; four weeks 19. Variance in clone template counts between approximately two-week samples significantly increased with total template count across all healthy donors.

The junction had 5 bases not matched to a gene; V was cut back by 6 bases and J by 3 bases. CDR1 and CDR2 (germline): SNHLY, FYNNEI. The CDR3 runs 15 residues. What was sequenced was blood. This clonotype was obtained from a person aged 18-70 years in good health. This chain links TRBV2 with TRBJ2-7; 13 positions match TRBD2. CDR3 loop: CASRGLAGIFYEQYF. In DNA, the CDR3 is TGTGCCAGCAGGGGACTAGCGGGGATATTCTACGAGCAGTACTTC.